The entry that follows covers one T cell receptor beta chain sequence. What it recognizes is unknown. The data derive from a study of T cells in Graves' hyperthyroidism and ophthalmopathy. TCR beta CDR3 sequences were amplified from RNA transcripts. The primer set for the first-round RT-PCR of the TCR CDR3 was HTBI. TCRdb independently ran MiXCR on the multiplex PCR reads; one entry per CDR3 protein. The table has 300,000 to 400,000 distinct CDR3 sequences, about a fifth seen once. This CDR3 comprises 15 residues. V lost 0 bases to trimming and J lost 0 bases, with 9 bases between them. Germline-derived CDR1 and CDR2 are SGDLS and YYNGEE. Exclusion of a patient resulted from uncontrolled infection, other autoimmune disease, pregnancy or lactation. Overall study findings and caveats: Using 13 V-J features, a model discriminated ophthalmopathy from stable hyperthyroidism. The majority of expanded thyroid clonotypes above 0.001 also appeared in blood.

Input material: blood. This chain connects TRBV9 to TRBJ1-2; unclear D gene. This clonotype was sampled from a man aged 18 to 30 with Graves' ophthalmopathy. This CDR3 reads CASSVEARANYGYTF. The CDR3 DNA is TGTGCCAGCAGCGTAGAGGCCCGAGCTAACTATGGCTACACCTTC.